The clone carrying this TCR beta chain was seen a single time. Its antigen is not known. The CDR3 has 14 residues. Germline-derived CDR1 and CDR2 are SGHRS and YFSETQ. V gave up 0 bases and J gave up 6 bases; unmatched junction bases: 2. Profiling relied on immunoSEQ multiplex PCR, and the TCRdb table lists in-frame clones only, not all of them. The sample records some 69,000 clones, approximately 97% being singletons. This sample was included in a study of cytomegalovirus exposure and HLA in healthy donors. Study conclusions and caveats: Rarity held for most TCR sequences, but there were some public TCRs that occurred in many donors.

This clonotype was sampled from a man between 18 and 29 years old in good health and CMV-seronegative. The chain uses TRBV5-1 and TRBJ2-1; 8 positions match TRBD2. Sequenced: PBMCs. CDR3 nucleotide sequence: TGCGCCAGCAGCTTGGGCGGGAGGCGCAATGAGCAGTTCTTC. It is translated as CASSLGGRRNEQFF.